This T cell receptor (beta chain) was profiled in a study of prognosis after radiotherapy for stage I lung cancer. The CDR3 contains 17 residues. Trimming took off 9 bases at V and 4 bases at J, with 26 bases between the two ends. Per the germline V gene, CDR1 is MNHNS and CDR2 is SASEGT. As regards this clonotype: A much larger clone lies a single base off, so this may be a read error.

With two-round multiplex PCR, TCR beta CDR3 sequences were amplified from genomic DNA. Used in first-round PCR were primers specific to each TRBV and TRBJ gene. Using its own MiXCR run on the multiplex PCR reads, TCRdb lists one record per CDR3 protein. Of about 51,000 distinct CDR3 sequences listed, under 45% are singletons. The chain has TRBV6-1 and TRBJ2-3; possibly TRBD1 or TRBD2 for D (5 bases each). This TCR derives from a donor aged 50 or older with non-small cell lung cancer. Here the sequenced sample was PBMCs, taken before or after stereotactic body radiation therapy (not recorded which). CDR3 nucleotides: TGTGCCAGTTCTCCCCTGCGGTACAGGAGGACCCCAGATACGCAGTATTTT. The encoded protein is CASSPLRYRRTPDTQYF.